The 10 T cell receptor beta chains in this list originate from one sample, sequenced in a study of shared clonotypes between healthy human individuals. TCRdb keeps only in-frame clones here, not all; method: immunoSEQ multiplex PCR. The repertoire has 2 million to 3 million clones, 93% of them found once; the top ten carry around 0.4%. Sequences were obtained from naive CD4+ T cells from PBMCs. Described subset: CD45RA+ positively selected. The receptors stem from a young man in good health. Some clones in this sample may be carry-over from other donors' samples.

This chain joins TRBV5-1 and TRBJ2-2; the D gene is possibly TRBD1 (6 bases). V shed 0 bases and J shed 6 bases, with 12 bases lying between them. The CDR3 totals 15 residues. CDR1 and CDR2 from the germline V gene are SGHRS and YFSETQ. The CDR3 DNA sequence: TGCGCCAGCAGCTTGGATCCGGGACAAGCCGGGGAGCTGTTTTTT. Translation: CASSLDPGQAGELFF.

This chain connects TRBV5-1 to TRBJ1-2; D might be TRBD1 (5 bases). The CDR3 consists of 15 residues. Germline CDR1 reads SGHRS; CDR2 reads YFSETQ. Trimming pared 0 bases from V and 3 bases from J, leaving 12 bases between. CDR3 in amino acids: CASSLGGTAYYGYTF. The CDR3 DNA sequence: TGCGCCAGCAGCTTGGGCGGGACGGCTTACTATGGCTACACCTTC.

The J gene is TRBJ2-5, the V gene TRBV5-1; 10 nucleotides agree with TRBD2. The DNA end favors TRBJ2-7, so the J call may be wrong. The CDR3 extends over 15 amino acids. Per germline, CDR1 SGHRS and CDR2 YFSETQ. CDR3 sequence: CASRGLASAYHEQYF. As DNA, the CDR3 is TGCGCCAGCAGGGGACTAGCGTCTGCCTACCACGAGCAGTACTTC.

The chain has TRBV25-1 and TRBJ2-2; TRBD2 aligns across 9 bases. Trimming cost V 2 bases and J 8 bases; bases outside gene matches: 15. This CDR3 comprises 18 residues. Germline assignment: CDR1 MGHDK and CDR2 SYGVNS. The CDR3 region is CASSEPRGQREARGELFF. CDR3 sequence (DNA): TGTGCCAGCAGTGAACCGCGAGGCCAGCGGGAGGCTAGAGGGGAGCTGTTTTTT.

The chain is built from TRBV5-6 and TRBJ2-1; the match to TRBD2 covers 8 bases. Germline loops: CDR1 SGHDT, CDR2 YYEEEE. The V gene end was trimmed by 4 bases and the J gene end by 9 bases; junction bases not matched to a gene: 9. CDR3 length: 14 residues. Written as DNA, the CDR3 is TGTGCCAGCAGCCCGGGACTAGTGGGGGCTGAGCAGTTCTTC. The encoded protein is CASSPGLVGAEQFF.

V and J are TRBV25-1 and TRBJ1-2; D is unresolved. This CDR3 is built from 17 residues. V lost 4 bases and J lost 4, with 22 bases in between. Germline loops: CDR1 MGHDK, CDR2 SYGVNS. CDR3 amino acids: CASSGADGLSEIYGYTF. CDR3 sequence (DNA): TGTGCCAGCAGTGGTGCGGACGGGTTATCCGAAATCTATGGCTACACCTTC.

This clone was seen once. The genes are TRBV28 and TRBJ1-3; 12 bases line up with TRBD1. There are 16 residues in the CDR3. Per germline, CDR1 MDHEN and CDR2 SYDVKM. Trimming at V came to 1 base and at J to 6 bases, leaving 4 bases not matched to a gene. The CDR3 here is CASSLLGQGAENTIYF. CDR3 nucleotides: TGTGCCAGCAGTTTATTGGGACAGGGGGCGGAAAACACCATATATTTT.

CDR3 bases: TGTGCCAGCAGTGGGCAGGGGGGGCACGAGCAGTACTTC. As protein: CASSGQGGHEQYF. V is TRBV6-1 and J is TRBJ2-7; D could derive from TRBD1 or TRBD2 (7 bases each). In germline, CDR1 is MNHNS, CDR2 SASEGT. V lost 4 bases and J 5 bases, leaving 12 bases between the germline ends. This CDR3 comprises 13 residues.

The CDR3 is CASSLLGESSYEQYF. As DNA, the CDR3 is TGTGCCAGCAGCCTCCTGGGCGAGAGCTCCTACGAGCAGTACTTC. The chain has TRBV11-2 and TRBJ2-7; no firm D call. This CDR3 is built from 15 residues. V was shortened by 5 bases and J by 0 bases, with 14 bases between the two germline ends. CDR1 is SGHAT and CDR2 is FQNNGV in the germline V gene.

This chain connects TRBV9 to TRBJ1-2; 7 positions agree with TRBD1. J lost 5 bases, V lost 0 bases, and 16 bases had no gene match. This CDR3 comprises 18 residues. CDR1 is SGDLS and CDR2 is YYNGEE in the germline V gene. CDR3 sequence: CASSVAHGRDSFEYGYTF. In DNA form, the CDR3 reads TGTGCCAGCAGCGTAGCACACGGTCGGGACAGCTTTGAATATGGCTACACCTTC.